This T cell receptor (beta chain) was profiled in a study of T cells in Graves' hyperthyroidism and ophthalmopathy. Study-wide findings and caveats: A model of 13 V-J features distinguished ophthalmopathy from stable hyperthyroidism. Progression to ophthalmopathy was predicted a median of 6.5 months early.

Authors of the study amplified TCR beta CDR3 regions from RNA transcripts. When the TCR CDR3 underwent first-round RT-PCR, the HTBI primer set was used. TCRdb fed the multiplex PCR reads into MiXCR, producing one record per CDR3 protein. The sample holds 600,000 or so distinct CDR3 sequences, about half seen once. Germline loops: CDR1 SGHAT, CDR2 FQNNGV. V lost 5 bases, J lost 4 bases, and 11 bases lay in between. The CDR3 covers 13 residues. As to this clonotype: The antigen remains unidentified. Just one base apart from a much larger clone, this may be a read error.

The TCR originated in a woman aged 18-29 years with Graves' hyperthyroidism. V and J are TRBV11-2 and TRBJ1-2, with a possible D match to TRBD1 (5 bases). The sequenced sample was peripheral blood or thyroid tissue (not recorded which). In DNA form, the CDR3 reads TGTGCCAGCAGCGGGGACCCTAGCTATGGCTACACCTTC. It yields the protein CASSGDPSYGYTF.